A selection of T cell receptor beta chains follows, all from one sample in a study of blood T cell repertoires in COVID-19. The method was immunoSEQ multiplex PCR; TCRdb's version includes in-frame clones alone and lacks a portion of them. The table includes around 300,000 clones, roughly 80% detected once. The sample was peripheral blood. Receptors originate from a woman aged 45-65 years with active or convalescent COVID-19. Both conserved end residues are trimmed from each CDR3. The listing skips clone size in some rows; elsewhere it reads once, few, many or a size class.

v_call cdr3_length clone_size cdr3_aa
TRBV7-6 18 - ASSFGVRGSPLSGANVLT
TRBV7-9 13 - ASTIDSGGRNEQF
TRBV11-2 13 - ASSSGTSGGVEQF
TRBV28 14 - ASHSGGAETNEKLF
TRBV5-4 12 - ASSRGLASYEQY
TRBV5-6 11 - ASSLTGENTIY
TRBV19 14 - ASSPRLAGRGNEQF
TRBV27 13 - ASSPPAGGAGELF
TRBV5-1 13 - ASSWTSGSPYEQY
TRBV4-1 15 - ASSQDRGDTPQETQY
TRBV3-1/TRBV3-2 13 few ASSQDRLAGYEQY
TRBV7-9 13 - ASSLAFRHGNEQF
TRBV29-1 12 - SYNSGTGVNEAF
TRBV24-1 16 - ASQPEGQKLYSNQPQH
TRBV5-1 11 once ASRGGGPYEQY
TRBV10-3 10 - AISGTSGEQY
TRBV4-2 13 medium-sized ASSPGEAGRETQY
TRBV6-5 13 - ASRVAGFSYNEQF
TRBV19 12 - ASSIRTTGNTIY
TRBV7-6 18 once ASSRRLLAGGPRPTNEQF
TRBV25-1 12 - ASSVSGLMRELF
TRBV27 12 - ASSRSGPLYGYT
TRBV4-1 14 - ASSQVAPVVLETQY
TRBV20-1 9 - SARRTDTQY
TRBV7-3 12 - ASSSPSGSNEQF
TRBV7-9 14 - ASRSGLSGGPNEQF
TRBV10-2 12 - ASRERWGRETQY
TRBV9 14 - ASSPRGSGREAEQY
TRBV12-5 10 - ASGSGSYEQY
TRBV6-5 12 - ASSPPVIGNTIY
TRBV28 12 - AIGRGLSNQPQH
TRBV5-4 12 - ASSRGGGGETQY
TRBV16 18 - ASSQSILGGTRGSYNEQF
TRBV21-1 12 - ASSKRRAGSEQY
TRBV7-9 16 once ASSSRGLAGSLGNEQF
TRBV10-3 17 - AISGTVPSGRPDTGELF
TRBV30 12 - AWSVLSVGVVAF
TRBV30 12 - AWSVMRGNQPQH
TRBV2 13 - ASSEGREDYNEQF
TRBV29-1 13 once SSTGRSGSVNEQF
TRBV27 12 once ASKSGGPNQPQH
TRBV19 12 - ASSPGGSFYEQY
TRBV4-1 17 - ASSVRLAGDRYSYNEQF
TRBV24-1 17 - ATSDLTRDREGSSYGYT
TRBV5-4 14 once ASSLVASPGANVLT
TRBV7-2 11 - ASSLGWGHEQF
TRBV5-4 11 - ASSPSKWSEQF
TRBV19 14 - ASSVAGTGFPYEQY